This T cell receptor (beta chain) was recovered during a study of blood T cell repertoires in COVID-19. Study-wide context: The United States, Italy and Spain provided the acute and convalescent COVID-19 samples. Sample material is recorded as cDNA or gDNA derived from T cells, B-cell-depleted T cells, or PBMCs.

Trimming removed 0 bases from V and 2 bases from J; junction bases left unmatched: 7. Per germline, CDR1 LNHNV and CDR2 YYDKDF (reference sequence). This CDR3 region has 17 residues. Profiled with immunoSEQ multiplex PCR; TCRdb holds only in-frame clones, not every one. The sample lists around 200,000 clones, less than 90% occurring once. The TCR comes from a woman aged 40 to 50 with acute or convalescent COVID-19. The gene calls are TRBV15 and TRBJ2-7, with 10 nucleotides matching TRBD2. Sequencing input: peripheral blood. CDR3 bases: TGTGCCACCAGCAGAGATACTAGCGGGAACTATCCCTACGAGCAGTACTTC. Its protein product is CATSRDTSGNYPYEQYF.